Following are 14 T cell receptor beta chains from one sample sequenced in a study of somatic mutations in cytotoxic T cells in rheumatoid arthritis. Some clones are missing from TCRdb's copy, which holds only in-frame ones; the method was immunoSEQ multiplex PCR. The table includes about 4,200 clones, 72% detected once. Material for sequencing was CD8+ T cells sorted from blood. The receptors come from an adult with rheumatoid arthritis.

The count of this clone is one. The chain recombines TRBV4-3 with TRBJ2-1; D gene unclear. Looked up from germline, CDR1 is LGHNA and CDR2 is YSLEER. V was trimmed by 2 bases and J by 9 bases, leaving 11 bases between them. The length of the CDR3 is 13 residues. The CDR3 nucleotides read TGCGCCAGCAGCCAAAAAGGTGGAAGTGAGCAGTTCTTC. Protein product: CASSQKGGSEQFF.

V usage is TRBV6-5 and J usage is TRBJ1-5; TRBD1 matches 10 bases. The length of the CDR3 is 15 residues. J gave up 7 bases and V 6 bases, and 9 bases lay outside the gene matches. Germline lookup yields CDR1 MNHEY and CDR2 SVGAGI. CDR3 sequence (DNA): TGTGCCAGCAGATCTAGACAGGGGGCTGGCCAGCCCCAGCATTTT. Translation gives CASRSRQGAGQPQHF.

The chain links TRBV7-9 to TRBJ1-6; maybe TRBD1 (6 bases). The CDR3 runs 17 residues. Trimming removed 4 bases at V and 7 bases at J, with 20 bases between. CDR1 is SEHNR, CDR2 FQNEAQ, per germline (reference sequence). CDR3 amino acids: CASSSHDLQGLNSPLHF. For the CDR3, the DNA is TGTGCCAGCAGCTCACACGACTTACAGGGACTGAATTCACCCCTCCACTTT. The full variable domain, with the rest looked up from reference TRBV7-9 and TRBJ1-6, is DTGVSQNPRHKITKRGQNVTFRCDPISEHNRLYWYRQTLGQGPEFLTYFQNEAQLEKSRLLSDRFSAERPKGSFSTLEIQRTEQGDSAMYLCASSSHDLQGLNSPLHFGNGTRLTVT.

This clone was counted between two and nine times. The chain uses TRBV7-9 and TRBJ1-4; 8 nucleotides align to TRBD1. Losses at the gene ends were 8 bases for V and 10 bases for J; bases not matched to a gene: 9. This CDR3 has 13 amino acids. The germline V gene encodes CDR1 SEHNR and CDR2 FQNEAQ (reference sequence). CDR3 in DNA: TGTGCCAGCCAGGACAGGGAAGTTGGAAAACTGTTTTTT. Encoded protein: CASQDREVGKLFF.

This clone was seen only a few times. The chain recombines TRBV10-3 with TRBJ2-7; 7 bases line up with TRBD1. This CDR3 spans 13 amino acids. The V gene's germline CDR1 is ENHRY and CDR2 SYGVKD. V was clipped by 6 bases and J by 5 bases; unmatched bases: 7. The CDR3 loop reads CAISPLQGNEQYF. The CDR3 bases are TGTGCCATCAGCCCGCTACAGGGGAACGAGCAGTACTTC.

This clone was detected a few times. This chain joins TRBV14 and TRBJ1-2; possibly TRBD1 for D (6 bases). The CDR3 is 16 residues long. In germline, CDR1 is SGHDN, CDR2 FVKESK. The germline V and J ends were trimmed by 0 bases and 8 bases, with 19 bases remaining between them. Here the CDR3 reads CASSQDLSLTGRGYTF. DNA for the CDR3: TGTGCCAGCAGCCAAGATCTATCTCTTACAGGGCGCGGCTACACCTTC.

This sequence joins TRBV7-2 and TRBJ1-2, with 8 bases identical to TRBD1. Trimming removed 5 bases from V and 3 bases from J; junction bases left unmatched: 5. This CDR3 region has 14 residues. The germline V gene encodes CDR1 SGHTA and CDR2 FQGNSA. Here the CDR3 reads CASSPGQGYYGYTF. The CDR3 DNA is TGTGCCAGCAGCCCAGGACAGGGTTACTATGGCTACACCTTC.

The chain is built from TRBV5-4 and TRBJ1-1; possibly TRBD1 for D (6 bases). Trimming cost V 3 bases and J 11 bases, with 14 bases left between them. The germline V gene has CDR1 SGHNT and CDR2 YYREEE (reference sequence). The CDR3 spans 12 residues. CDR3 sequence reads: CASSWAGEGAFF. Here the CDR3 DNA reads TGTGCCAGCAGCTGGGCAGGGGAAGGGGCTTTCTTT.

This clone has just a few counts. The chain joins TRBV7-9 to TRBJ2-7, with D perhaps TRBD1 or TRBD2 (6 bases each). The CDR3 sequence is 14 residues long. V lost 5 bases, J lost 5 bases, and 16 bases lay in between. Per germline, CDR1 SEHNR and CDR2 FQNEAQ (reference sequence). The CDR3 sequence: CASSQVGGRDEQYF. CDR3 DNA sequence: TGTGCCAGCAGCCAAGTTGGGGGGCGGGACGAGCAGTACTTC.

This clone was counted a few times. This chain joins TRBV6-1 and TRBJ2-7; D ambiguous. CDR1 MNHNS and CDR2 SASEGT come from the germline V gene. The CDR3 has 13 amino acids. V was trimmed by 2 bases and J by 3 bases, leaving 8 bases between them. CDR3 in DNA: TGTGCCAGCAGTGAATCGGAGTACTACGAGCAGTACTTC. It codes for CASSESEYYEQYF.

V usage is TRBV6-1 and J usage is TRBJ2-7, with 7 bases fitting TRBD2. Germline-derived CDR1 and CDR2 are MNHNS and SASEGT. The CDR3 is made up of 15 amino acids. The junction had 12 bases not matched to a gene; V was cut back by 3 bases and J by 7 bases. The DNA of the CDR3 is TGTGCCAGCAGTGAGACTAGCCGGATCCACGGGGAGCAGTACTTC. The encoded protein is CASSETSRIHGEQYF.

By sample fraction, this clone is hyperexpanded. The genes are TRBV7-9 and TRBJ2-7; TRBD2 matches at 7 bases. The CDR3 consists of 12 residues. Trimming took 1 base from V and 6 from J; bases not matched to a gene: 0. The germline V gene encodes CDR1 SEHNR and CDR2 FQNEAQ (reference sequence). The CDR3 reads CASSLGGGEQYF. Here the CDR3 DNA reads TGTGCCAGCAGCTTAGGGGGGGGCGAGCAGTACTTC.

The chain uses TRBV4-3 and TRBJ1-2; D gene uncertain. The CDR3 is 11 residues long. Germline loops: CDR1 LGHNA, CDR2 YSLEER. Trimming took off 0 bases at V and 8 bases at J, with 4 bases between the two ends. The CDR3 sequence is CASSQERGYTF. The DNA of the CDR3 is TGCGCCAGCAGCCAAGAACGCGGCTACACCTTC.

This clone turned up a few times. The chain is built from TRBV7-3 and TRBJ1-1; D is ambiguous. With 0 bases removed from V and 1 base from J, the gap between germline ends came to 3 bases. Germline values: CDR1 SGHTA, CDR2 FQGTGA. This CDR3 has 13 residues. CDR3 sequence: CASSLTGNTEAFF. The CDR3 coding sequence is TGTGCCAGCAGCTTAACAGGGAACACTGAAGCTTTCTTT.